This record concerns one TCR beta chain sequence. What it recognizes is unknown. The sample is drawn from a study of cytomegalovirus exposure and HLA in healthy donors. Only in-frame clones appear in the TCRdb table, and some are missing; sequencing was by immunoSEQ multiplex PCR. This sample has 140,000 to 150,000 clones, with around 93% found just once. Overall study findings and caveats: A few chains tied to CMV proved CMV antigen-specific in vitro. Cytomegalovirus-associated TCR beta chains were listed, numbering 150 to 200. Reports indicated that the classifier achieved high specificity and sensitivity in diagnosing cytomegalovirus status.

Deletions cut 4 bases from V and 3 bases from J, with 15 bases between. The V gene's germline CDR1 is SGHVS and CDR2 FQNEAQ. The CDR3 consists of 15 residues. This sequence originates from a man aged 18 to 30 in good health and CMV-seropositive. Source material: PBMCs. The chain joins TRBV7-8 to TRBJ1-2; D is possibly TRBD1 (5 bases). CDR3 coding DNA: TGTGCCAGCAGCTATGGTATGGGGGAGGACTATGGCTACACCTTC. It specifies CASSYGMGEDYGYTF.